This T cell receptor (beta chain) was sequenced in a study of vaccination and CD4 T cells after COVID-19. At the level of the study: SARS-CoV-2, HCoV-NL63, HCoV-OC43 and HCoV-229E supplied the overlapping spike peptides used to stimulate cells.

This CDR3 has 13 amino acids. Germline V gives CDR1 LNHDA, CDR2 SQIVND (reference sequence). The junction had 4 bases not matched to a gene; V was cut back by 3 bases and J by 10 bases. Treatment reported: approximately nine-day PBMC culture with coronavirus spike peptide pools or control peptides (ViraFEST assay). PBMCs, plated at fewer than 2.5 million per well, were grown in the presence of approximately 9.5 IU/ml IL-2 and 9 to 10 ug/ml peptide pools. Medium was half-exchanged with fresh IL-2 medium on days 3 and 7. With the Oncomine TCR Beta short-read assay, DNA from cultured CD4+ T cells was sequenced. After culture, CD4+ T cells served as the source for genomic DNA extraction. TCRdb reanalysed the PCR reads using MiXCR and keeps one entry per CDR3 protein. The sample lists 20,000 to 30,000 distinct CDR3 sequences, around 70% seen once, with roughly a fifth in the top ten. Details on this clonotype: Its antigen is unidentified.

The material was CD4+ T cells from blood, cultured in vitro, obtained after SARS-CoV-2 vaccination. V is TRBV19 and J is TRBJ1-4, with TRBD1 matching 8 bases. The sequence was collected from a human donor who received a COVID-19 vaccine. Here the CDR3 DNA reads TGTGCCAGTAGTATTGCAGGGGGCGGAAAACTGTTTTTT. Its translation is CASSIAGGGKLFF. The entire variable domain, with the rest obtained from reference TRBV19 and TRBJ1-4, is as follows: DGGITQSPKYLFRKEGQNVTLSCEQNLNHDAMYWYRQDPGQGLRLIYYSQIVNDFQKGDIAEGYSVSREKKESFPLTVTSAQKNPTAFYLCASSIAGGGKLFFGSGTQLSVL.